These 32 T cell receptor beta chains came from one sample sequenced in a study of T cells after yellow fever vaccination. In TCRdb, the 5' RACE reads were re-called with MiXCR into one record per CDR3 protein. This table has approximately 330,000 distinct CDR3 sequences, around 12% appearing once. This material consisted of CD4+ T cells sorted from PBMCs, taken 15 days after the yellow fever booster vaccination. The source is a man aged 18 to 29 who received the YFV17D yellow fever vaccine.

The V and J genes are TRBV7-8 and TRBJ2-4, with D perhaps TRBD2 (5 bases). There are 13 residues in the CDR3. Trimming took 1 base from V and 8 from J, leaving 9 bases between them. Germline assignment: CDR1 SGHVS and CDR2 FQNEAQ. CDR3 loop: CASSLDLSDIQYF. CDR3 in DNA: TGTGCCAGCAGCTTAGATCTTAGCGACATTCAGTACTTC.

This rearrangement joins TRBV11-1 to TRBJ2-1; the match to TRBD2 covers 15 bases. The CDR3 consists of 14 residues. Looked up from germline, CDR1 is SGHAT and CDR2 is FQDESV (reference sequence). J was trimmed by 11 bases and V by 5 bases; bases with no gene match: 4. The CDR3, as DNA: TGTGCCAGCAGCCCGGGGACTAGCGGGGGGAAGCAGTTCTTC. It is translated as CASSPGTSGGKQFF.

The chain joins TRBV6-6 to TRBJ2-5; the D is unclear. Germline V CDR1 and CDR2: MNHNY, SVGAGI (reference sequence). The ends were cut back, 2 bases at V and 0 bases at J, with 7 bases in the middle. The CDR3 has 14 amino acids. CDR3 residues: CASSYGGNQETQYF. The CDR3 DNA reads TGTGCCAGCAGTTACGGCGGAAACCAAGAGACCCAGTACTTC.

The chain is built from TRBV4-2 and TRBJ2-3, with a possible D match to TRBD2 (6 bases). Germline loops: CDR1 LGHNA, CDR2 YNFKEQ. V lost 6 bases to trimming and J lost 0 bases, with 10 bases between them. The CDR3 is made up of 14 amino acids. CDR3 sequence (DNA): TGTGCCAGCAGGGTTAGCGGTAGCACAGATACGCAGTATTTT. Protein product: CASRVSGSTDTQYF.

The rearrangement uses TRBV4-2 and TRBJ2-5; D unclear. CDR3 length: 12 residues. V was clipped by 3 bases and J by 5 bases, with 7 bases between them. Germline CDR1 is LGHNA and CDR2 is YNFKEQ. Here the CDR3 DNA reads TGTGCCAGCAGCCAGCTTAGTGAGACCCAGTACTTC. Translating gives CASSQLSETQYF.

This clonotype turned up a few times. This chain joins TRBV6-6 and TRBJ1-1; weak D call: TRBD1 (6 bases). This CDR3 spans 14 amino acids. The V gene's germline CDR1 is MNHNY and CDR2 SVGAGI (reference sequence). Trimming cost V 5 bases and J 6 bases, with 16 bases left between them. The CDR3 nucleotides are TGTGCCAGCAGTCCCCCCCAGGGGCGGGCTGAAGCTTTCTTT. Protein product: CASSPPQGRAEAFF.

This chain uses TRBV7-9 with TRBJ2-6, with TRBD1 matching over 8 bases. This CDR3 has 18 amino acids. Germline V lookup: CDR1 SEHNR, CDR2 FQNEAQ (reference sequence). V was clipped by 5 bases and J by 0 bases; unmatched bases: 9. CDR3 in DNA: TGTGCCAGCAGCCGGGGGACAGGACTTCTCTCTGGGGCCAACGTCCTGACTTTC. This sequence encodes CASSRGTGLLSGANVLTF.

This clonotype was counted only a few times. V is TRBV5-1 and J is TRBJ2-3, with a possible D match to TRBD1 (5 bases). With 4 bases removed from V and 0 bases from J, the gap between germline ends came to 15 bases. CDR3 length: 16 amino acids. From germline, CDR1 is SGHRS and CDR2 YFSETQ. The CDR3 loop reads CASSQRGHVSTDTQYF. As DNA, the CDR3 is TGCGCCAGCAGCCAAAGAGGACACGTAAGCACAGATACGCAGTATTTT.

This clonotype turned up a few times. The chain carries TRBV5-4 and TRBJ2-1; TRBD2 agrees at 9 bases. From germline, CDR1 is SGHNT and CDR2 YYREEE (reference sequence). The CDR3 is 15 residues long. J gave up 6 bases and V 2 bases, and 6 bases lay outside the gene matches. This CDR3 is CASSFRLAGTNEQFF. The CDR3 DNA reads TGTGCCAGCAGCTTCCGGCTAGCGGGGACCAATGAGCAGTTCTTC. The entire variable domain, with the rest obtained from reference TRBV5-4 and TRBJ2-1, is as follows: ETGVTQSPTHLIKTRGQQVTLRCSSQSGHNTVSWYQQALGQGPQFIFQYYREEENGRGNFPPRFSGLQFPNYSSELNVNALELDDSALYLCASSFRLAGTNEQFFGPGTRLTVL.

The rearrangement joins TRBV20-1 to TRBJ1-5; D gene ambiguous. V was shortened by 3 bases and J by 3 bases, with 9 bases between the two germline ends. The CDR3 has 13 residues. The germline V gene encodes CDR1 DFQATT and CDR2 SNEGSKA (reference sequence). This chain's CDR3 is CSASHGFNQPQHF. In nucleotides, the CDR3 is TGCAGTGCTAGCCACGGATTCAATCAGCCCCAGCATTTT.

The chain recombines TRBV19 with TRBJ2-5; D uncertain. The CDR3 is 13 residues long. V lost 5 bases to trimming and J lost 4 bases, with 11 bases between them. CDR1 and CDR2 (germline): LNHDA, SQIVND (reference sequence). The CDR3 is CASSQSGRETQYF. As DNA, the CDR3 is TGTGCCAGTAGTCAAAGTGGTCGAGAGACCCAGTACTTC.

This clonotype was seen more than once but under ten times. The V call is TRBV5-1, the J call TRBJ2-4; TRBD2 aligns across 7 bases. Losses at the gene ends were 4 bases for V and 6 bases for J; bases not matched to a gene: 7. CDR1 is SGHRS, CDR2 YFSETQ, per germline. This CDR3 comprises 14 residues. Here the CDR3 reads CASSPKPGGNIQYF. Written as DNA, the CDR3 is TGCGCCAGCAGCCCGAAACCGGGGGGAAACATTCAGTACTTC. The whole variable domain, filled in from reference TRBV5-1 and TRBJ2-4, reads KAGVTQTPRYLIKTRGQQVTLSCSPISGHRSVSWYQQTPGQGLQFLFEYFSETQRNKGNFPGRFSGRQFSNSRSEMNVSTLELGDSALYLCASSPKPGGNIQYFGAGTRLSVL.

J is TRBJ1-1 and V is TRBV18; 7 bases are shared with TRBD1. Trimming at V came to 8 bases and at J to 2 bases, leaving 5 bases not matched to a gene. CDR3 size: 13 residues. CDR1 KGHSH and CDR2 LQKENI come from the germline V gene. CDR3 region: CASHRGQNTEAFF. The CDR3 DNA reads as TGTGCCAGCCACAGGGGCCAAAACACTGAAGCTTTCTTT.

V is TRBV20-1 and J is TRBJ2-7; the D gene is possibly TRBD2 (5 bases). The length of the CDR3 is 14 residues. The germline V and J ends were trimmed by 7 bases and 0 bases, with 16 bases remaining between them. Per the germline V gene, CDR1 is DFQATT and CDR2 is SNEGSKA (reference sequence). CDR3 DNA sequence: TGCAGTGTTGCGACGGGGAGAAGCTCCTACGAGCAGTACTTC. Translation: CSVATGRSSYEQYF.

This clonotype was counted a few times. CDR3 coding DNA: TGCAGTGCTAGGACAGGGGGTAGCACAGATACGCAGTATTTT. Translated: CSARTGGSTDTQYF. The rearrangement links TRBV20-1 to TRBJ2-3, with 9 nucleotides matching TRBD1. The CDR3 has 14 amino acids. Germline CDR1 and CDR2: DFQATT and SNEGSKA (reference sequence). The trim removed 3 bases at V and 0 bases at J, leaving 1 base unmatched.

The rearrangement links TRBV5-1 to TRBJ1-1, with D maybe TRBD1 (5 bases). The CDR3 spans 13 residues. CDR1 and CDR2 (germline): SGHRS, YFSETQ. V shed 5 bases and J shed 0 bases, with 8 bases lying between them. The DNA of the CDR3 is TGCGCCAGCAGGGAGGGGATGAACACTGAAGCTTTCTTT. It is translated as CASREGMNTEAFF.

This clonotype was recorded many times. The rearrangement joins TRBV5-1 to TRBJ2-1; the match to TRBD2 covers 9 bases. Looked up from germline, CDR1 is SGHRS and CDR2 is YFSETQ. The length of the CDR3 is 16 residues. J lost 1 base, V lost 1 base, and 3 bases had no gene match. The CDR3 bases are TGCGCCAGCAGCTTGAGCGGGGGGCGGTCCTACAATGAGCAGTTCTTC. This sequence encodes CASSLSGGRSYNEQFF.

J is TRBJ1-4 and V is TRBV20-1, with TRBD1 matching 7 bases. Unmatched junction bases numbered 15, after V lost 3 bases and J lost 8 bases. This CDR3 region has 16 residues. Germline V lookup: CDR1 DFQATT, CDR2 SNEGSKA (reference sequence). The CDR3 region is CSASGPGTVADEKLFF. In DNA, the CDR3 is TGCAGTGCTAGCGGCCCCGGGACAGTGGCGGACGAAAAACTGTTTTTT.

This clonotype was seen ten or more times. The chain carries TRBV4-3 and TRBJ2-5; D remains unclear. Deletions cut 0 bases from V and 5 bases from J, with 13 bases between. In germline, CDR1 is LGHNA, CDR2 YSLEER. This CDR3 spans 15 amino acids. The CDR3 sequence: CASSQDWVARETQYF. In DNA, the CDR3 is TGCGCCAGCAGCCAAGATTGGGTAGCTCGCGAGACCCAGTACTTC.

The J gene is TRBJ1-5, the V gene TRBV5-6; TRBD1 aligns across 7 bases. Germline CDR1 and CDR2: SGHDT and YYEEEE. The CDR3 runs to 18 residues. With 4 bases clipped from V and 4 bases from J, the junction kept 17 bases outside the gene matches. CDR3 region: CASSLFKQGIFRNQPQHF. The CDR3 region has the DNA TGTGCCAGCAGCCTATTCAAACAGGGGATCTTTCGGAATCAGCCCCAGCATTTT.

This clonotype appeared a few times. CDR3 residues: CASSLDSEGTQYF. CDR3 in DNA: TGTGCCAGCAGCTTGGATAGCGAAGGGACCCAGTACTTC. The gene calls are TRBV5-4 and TRBJ2-5; a weak D match, TRBD2 (5 bases). V dropped 0 bases and J dropped 7 bases, with 10 bases sitting between them. The CDR3 totals 13 residues. The germline V gene has CDR1 SGHNT and CDR2 YYREEE (reference sequence).

CDR3 protein: CASSTSGGTTNEKLFF. CDR3 DNA: TGTGCCAGCAGTACCTCCGGGGGCACGACTAATGAAAAACTGTTTTTT. The gene calls are TRBV28 and TRBJ1-4; D is perhaps TRBD1 (6 bases). V lost 5 bases and J 2 bases, leaving 15 bases between the germline ends. The CDR3 is made up of 16 amino acids. Germline CDR1 reads MDHEN; CDR2 reads SYDVKM.

The V call is TRBV20-1, the J call TRBJ1-6; 9 bases are shared with TRBD1. Germline loops: CDR1 DFQATT, CDR2 SNEGSKA (reference sequence). This CDR3 has 15 residues. Losses at the gene ends were 3 bases for V and 10 bases for J; bases not matched to a gene: 10. Here the CDR3 DNA reads TGCAGTGCTAGCGAACCGGGACAGGGAAGGTCACCCCTCCACTTT. Translating it yields CSASEPGQGRSPLHF.

The gene calls are TRBV27 and TRBJ1-2; 7 bases fit TRBD1. CDR1 is MNHEY, CDR2 SMNVEV, per germline (reference sequence). The CDR3 has 14 residues. Unmatched junction bases numbered 10, after V lost 5 bases and J lost 7 bases. For the CDR3, the DNA is TGTGCCAGCAGTCCCCGACAGGGTTTGAGTGGCTACACCTTC. This encodes CASSPRQGLSGYTF.

This clonotype occurred a few times. The chain links TRBV5-5 to TRBJ2-1, with 9 positions matching TRBD2. J was trimmed by 3 bases and V by 5 bases; bases with no gene match: 6. The CDR3 extends over 15 amino acids. Per germline, CDR1 SGHKS and CDR2 YYEKEE (reference sequence). The CDR3 DNA is TGTGCCAGCAGAAGCGGGGGGAGAGGCTACAATGAGCAGTTCTTC. Residues: CASRSGGRGYNEQFF. The full variable domain, completed using reference TRBV5-5 and TRBJ2-1, is DAGVTQSPTHLIKTRGQQVTLRCSPISGHKSVSWYQQVLGQGPQFIFQYYEKEERGRGNFPDRFSARQFPNYSSELNVNALLLGDSALYLCASRSGGRGYNEQFFGPGTRLTVL.

This clonotype was seen a few times. The chain links TRBV18 to TRBJ1-1; unclear D gene. CDR3 length: 15 residues. CDR1 KGHSH and CDR2 LQKENI come from the germline V gene. Deletions cut 6 bases from V and 8 bases from J, with 22 bases between. CDR3 sequence (DNA): TGTGCCAGCTCGTACCCGGGAGACTTTGGCGAGGAAGCTTTCTTT. It yields the protein CASSYPGDFGEEAFF. Full variable domain (missing parts from reference TRBV18 and TRBJ1-1): NAGVMQNPRHLVRRRGQEARLRCSPMKGHSHVYWYRQLPEEGLKFMVYLQKENIIDESGMPKERFSAEFPKEGPSILRIQQVVRGDSAAYFCASSYPGDFGEEAFFGQGTRLTVV.

This clonotype turned up a few times. The rearrangement joins TRBV11-2 to TRBJ2-2; D perhaps matches TRBD2 (5 bases). Deletions cut 0 bases from V and 1 base from J, with 6 bases between. The CDR3 length is 15 residues. CDR1 and CDR2 (germline): SGHAT, FQNNGV. CDR3 DNA: TGTGCCAGCAGCTTAGATGGGAGGAACACCGGGGAGCTGTTTTTT. Residues: CASSLDGRNTGELFF.

V and J are TRBV3-1 and TRBJ2-2; D is ambiguous. Per germline, CDR1 LGHDT and CDR2 YNNKEL (reference sequence). This CDR3 comprises 11 residues. V lost 4 bases and J lost 7, with 4 bases in between. This CDR3 reads CASSLLGELFF. The CDR3 DNA sequence: TGTGCCAGCAGCCTGCTCGGGGAGCTGTTTTTT. Filled out from reference TRBV3-1 and TRBJ2-2, the complete variable domain reads DTAVSQTPKYLVTQMGNDKSIKCEQNLGHDTMYWYKQDSKKFLKIMFSYNNKELIINETVPNRFSPKSPDKAHLNLHINSLELGDSAVYFCASSLLGELFFGEGSRLTVL.

In its sample, this clonotype was seen a few times. The chain is built from TRBV7-8 and TRBJ1-6; D remains unclear. The CDR3 loop spans 14 amino acids. Germline CDR1 SGHVS, CDR2 FQNEAQ. Between the trimmed V and J ends, which lost 4 bases and 10 bases, there was a span of 14 bases. The CDR3 DNA sequence: TGTGCCAGCAGCTCCCCCGACCTCCTCTCACCCCTCCACTTT. It translates to CASSSPDLLSPLHF.

The chain links TRBV10-3 to TRBJ2-7; D is uncertain. CDR1 ENHRY and CDR2 SYGVKD come from the germline V gene. This CDR3 has 14 residues. V lost 3 bases to trimming and J lost 3 bases, with 12 bases between them. CDR3 protein: CAISDHLRIYEQYF. The DNA for the CDR3 is TGTGCCATCAGTGACCACCTGAGAATCTACGAGCAGTACTTC.

This rearrangement joins TRBV5-6 to TRBJ2-1; 8 nucleotides agree with TRBD1. From germline, CDR1 is SGHDT and CDR2 YYEEEE. Losses at the gene ends were 2 bases for V and 8 bases for J; bases not matched to a gene: 6. The CDR3 has 14 amino acids. CDR3 in amino acids: CASSFGQGPDEQFF. The CDR3 bases are TGTGCCAGCAGCTTCGGACAGGGTCCCGATGAGCAGTTCTTC.

The V gene is TRBV3-1, the J gene TRBJ1-4, with no clear D. Germline V CDR1 and CDR2: LGHDT, YNNKEL (reference sequence). Trimming removed 4 bases at V and 10 bases at J, with 10 bases between. The CDR3 extends over 12 amino acids. The CDR3 nucleotides read TGTGCCAGCAGCCCCTTATCCGGAAAACTGTTTTTT. Residues: CASSPLSGKLFF.